This is a list of T cell receptor beta chains from one sample in a study of T cells after yellow fever vaccination. TCRdb independently ran MiXCR on the 5' RACE reads; one entry per CDR3 protein. The sample holds over 110,000 distinct CDR3 sequences, over 7% seen once. The sample was CD4+ T cells sorted from PBMCs, taken 5 days after the yellow fever booster vaccination. Receptors originate from a man aged 30 to 45 who received the YFV17D yellow fever vaccine. Both conserved end residues are part of each CDR3. The order of the fields is J gene, D gene, V gene, clone size, CDR3 protein, CDR3 DNA. D genes are given only for firm matches. Clone size is not always given. Where it is, it says once, few, many or a class for expanded clones.

TRBJ2-7	-	TRBV12-3/TRBV12-4	many	CASRVSHRETYEQYF	TGTGCCAGCAGAGTGAGCCACAGGGAAACCTACGAGCAGTACTTC
TRBJ2-7	-	TRBV15	many	CATSTLGASEQYF	TGTGCCACCAGCACCCTGGGGGCCTCCGAGCAGTACTTC
TRBJ2-1	-	TRBV6-2/TRBV6-3	many	CASSRTGPTYNEQFF	TGTGCCAGCAGTAGGACTGGACCGACCTACAATGAGCAGTTCTTC
TRBJ1-2	-	TRBV19	few	CASSAGPGYGYTF	TGTGCCAGTAGTGCGGGACCCGGATATGGCTACACCTTC
TRBJ2-7	TRBD2	TRBV20-1	many	CSVGGRAGREQYF	TGCAGTGTGGGTGGGAGGGCCGGTCGGGAGCAGTACTTC
TRBJ2-7	TRBD2	TRBV7-9	few	CASSLAGTSEQYF	TGTGCCAGCAGCTTAGCAGGGACTAGCGAGCAGTACTTC
TRBJ1-3	TRBD1	TRBV7-2	many	CASSFGGQISGNTIYF	TGTGCCAGCAGCTTCGGGGGACAGATCTCTGGAAACACCATATATTTT
TRBJ2-5	-	TRBV7-2	many	CASSSASGETQYF	TGTGCCAGCAGCTCGGCCTCGGGAGAGACCCAGTACTTC
TRBJ2-5	TRBD2	TRBV20-1	many	CSARDGRVPQETQYF	TGCAGTGCTAGAGATGGGAGGGTCCCCCAAGAGACCCAGTACTTC
TRBJ2-3	TRBD1	TRBV5-1	many	CASSEGTGSQYF	TGCGCCAGCAGCGAAGGGACAGGTTCGCAGTATTTT
TRBJ1-2	TRBD1	TRBV18	many	CASSPFAGQGGNYGYTF	TGTGCCAGCTCACCATTCGCGGGACAGGGGGGCAACTATGGCTACACCTTC
TRBJ2-1	TRBD1	TRBV5-1	many	CASSWGQGGEQFF	TGCGCCAGCAGCTGGGGACAGGGCGGTGAGCAGTTCTTC
TRBJ2-1	TRBD1	TRBV3-1	-	CATTQGTGLDNEQFF	TGTGCCACCACCCAAGGGACAGGACTTGACAATGAGCAGTTCTTC
TRBJ2-7	-	TRBV7-3	-	CASSPGGGSIFEQYF	TGTGCCAGCAGCCCCGGGGGCGGGTCGATATTTGAGCAGTACTTC
TRBJ2-3	-	TRBV20-1	few	CSASANPPPDTQYF	TGCAGTGCTAGTGCGAACCCCCCCCCCGATACGCAGTATTTT
TRBJ2-5	TRBD1	TRBV10-3	many	CAISSGTEETQYF	TGTGCCATCAGTTCCGGGACAGAAGAGACCCAGTACTTC
TRBJ2-7	-	TRBV7-8	few	CASSLVQGNYEQYF	TGTGCCAGCAGCTTAGTTCAGGGAAACTACGAGCAGTACTTC
TRBJ2-2	TRBD2	TRBV24-1	many	CATSELSGIRPGELFF	TGTGCCACCAGTGAACTAAGCGGGATCCGTCCCGGGGAGCTGTTTTTT